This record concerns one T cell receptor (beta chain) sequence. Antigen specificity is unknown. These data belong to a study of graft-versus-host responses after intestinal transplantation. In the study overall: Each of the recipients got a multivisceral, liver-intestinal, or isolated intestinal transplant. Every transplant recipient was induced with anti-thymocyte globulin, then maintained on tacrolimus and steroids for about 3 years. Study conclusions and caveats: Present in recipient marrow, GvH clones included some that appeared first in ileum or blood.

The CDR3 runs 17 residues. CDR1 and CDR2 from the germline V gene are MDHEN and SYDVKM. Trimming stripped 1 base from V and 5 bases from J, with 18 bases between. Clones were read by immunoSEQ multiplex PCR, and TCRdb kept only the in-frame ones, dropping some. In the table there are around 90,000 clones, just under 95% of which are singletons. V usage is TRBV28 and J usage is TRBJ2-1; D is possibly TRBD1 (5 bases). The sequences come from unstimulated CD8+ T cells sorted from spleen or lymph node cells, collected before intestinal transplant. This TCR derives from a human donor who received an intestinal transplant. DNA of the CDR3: TGTGCCAGCAGTTTATTATTGGGGCTAGGAGAGGACAATGAGCAGTTCTTC. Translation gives CASSLLLGLGEDNEQFF.